Listed here are 21 T cell receptor beta chains from one sample, sequenced in a study of T cell responses to AZD1222 COVID-19 vaccine. The table came from immunoSEQ multiplex PCR; TCRdb's copy has only in-frame clones and leaves some out. The data hold 90,000 to 130,000 clones, with 80% to 95% observed a single time. The material sequenced was peripheral blood, taken 28 days after the second AZD1222 dose. Every receptor here comes from an adult who received the AZD1222 COVID-19 vaccine.

The chain employs TRBV12-3 or TRBV12-4 and TRBJ2-2, with 7 nucleotides matching TRBD1. The CDR3 loop spans 13 amino acids. With 7 bases clipped from V and 6 bases from J, the junction kept 5 bases outside the gene matches. The CDR3 protein is CASIRQGAGELFF. CDR3 DNA: TGTGCCAGCATTCGACAGGGTGCCGGGGAGCTGTTTTTT.

The chain carries TRBV12-3 or TRBV12-4 and TRBJ2-5; D is undetermined. The CDR3 runs to 11 residues. V lost 3 bases, J lost 3 bases, and 2 bases lay in between. For the CDR3, the DNA is TGTGCCAGCAGTTTCAAAGAGACCCAGTACTTC. This translates into CASSFKETQYF.

V usage is TRBV7-3 and J usage is TRBJ2-5; TRBD2 agrees at 10 bases. This CDR3 is built from 17 residues. Per germline, CDR1 SGHTA and CDR2 FQGTGA. After removal of 2 bases from V and 5 bases from J, the junction contained 11 bases not matched to a gene. The CDR3 coding sequence is TGTGCCAGCAGCTTAGGGGTTACTAGCGGGGAAGGGGAGACCCAGTACTTC. This codes for CASSLGVTSGEGETQYF.

The rearrangement links TRBV5-5 to TRBJ2-1; D is uncertain. This CDR3 has 15 amino acids. V was shortened by 4 bases and J by 0 bases, with 11 bases between the two germline ends. Germline CDR1 and CDR2: SGHKS and YYEKEE (reference sequence). The CDR3 spells CASSVDVNSYNEQFF. Here the CDR3 DNA reads TGTGCCAGCAGCGTCGACGTTAACTCCTACAATGAGCAGTTCTTC.

This clone was recorded once. The chain employs TRBV29-1 and TRBJ2-5; D remains unclear. The germline CDR1 and CDR2 sequences are SQVTM and ANQGSEA. Trimming took off 6 bases at V and 5 bases at J, with 10 bases between the two ends. This CDR3 has 11 residues. The CDR3 is CSVLGEETQYF. The CDR3, as DNA: TGCAGCGTGCTCGGAGAGGAGACCCAGTACTTC. Looking up the rest from reference TRBV29-1 and TRBJ2-5 gives the full variable domain: SAVISQKPSRDICQRGTSLTIQCQVDSQVTMMFWYRQQPGQSLTLIATANQGSEATYESGFVIDKFPISRPNLTFSTLTVSNMSPEDSSIYLCSVLGEETQYFGPGTRLLVL.

This clone appeared a single time. V is TRBV7-2 and J is TRBJ1-5; D might be TRBD1 (6 bases). Between the trimmed V and J ends, which lost 5 bases and 4 bases, there was a span of 15 bases. Germline V lookup: CDR1 SGHTA, CDR2 FQGNSA. There are 15 residues in the CDR3. CDR3 loop: CASSVLQGSNQPQHF. CDR3 bases: TGTGCCAGCAGCGTGTTACAGGGAAGTAATCAGCCCCAGCATTTT.

This sequence joins TRBV10-3 and TRBJ1-4; 10 bases are shared with TRBD1. V trimming: 5 bases; J trimming: 10 bases; junction bases outside the gene matches: 4. Per germline, CDR1 ENHRY and CDR2 SYGVKD. The length of the CDR3 is 13 residues. CDR3: CAISKDRGLKLFF. DNA for the CDR3: TGTGCCATCAGTAAGGACAGGGGGTTAAAACTGTTTTTT.

The J gene is TRBJ2-7, the V gene TRBV4-2; 8 bases fit TRBD2. The CDR3 loop spans 19 amino acids. Germline CDR1 is LGHNA and CDR2 is YNFKEQ. With V trimmed by 0 bases and J by 1 base, 14 bases remained unmatched. The CDR3 region is CASSQDAGRAGVGSYEQYF. The CDR3 DNA sequence: TGTGCCAGCAGCCAAGACGCCGGGAGAGCGGGGGTGGGATCCTACGAGCAGTACTTC.

The chain recombines TRBV7-9 with TRBJ1-1; D is unclear. CDR1 is SEHNR, CDR2 FQNEAQ, per germline (reference sequence). The V end lost 2 bases, the J end lost 4 bases, and 11 bases lay between the germline ends. The CDR3 is 14 amino acids. The CDR3 region is CASSLPRESTEAFF. As DNA, the CDR3 is TGTGCCAGCAGCTTACCAAGGGAATCCACTGAAGCTTTCTTT.

CDR3 in DNA: TGCAGCGGCGGCAGGATAACTAGCACAGATACGCAGTATTTT. Translating gives CSGGRITSTDTQYF. This sequence joins TRBV29-1 and TRBJ2-3; no definite D call. Germline V lookup: CDR1 SQVTM, CDR2 ANQGSEA. CDR3 size: 14 residues. Trimming pared 7 bases from V and 0 bases from J, leaving 14 bases between.

The J gene is TRBJ1-1, the V gene TRBV11-2; TRBD1 matches at 7 bases. Germline-derived CDR1 and CDR2 are SGHAT and FQNNGV. CDR3 length equals 15 residues. Trimming took 4 bases from V and 0 from J; bases not matched to a gene: 5. The CDR3 region is CASSSWTGMNTEAFF. CDR3 nucleotide sequence: TGTGCCAGCAGCTCTTGGACAGGCATGAACACTGAAGCTTTCTTT.

This sequence joins TRBV9 and TRBJ2-7, with D tentatively TRBD1 (6 bases). The length of the CDR3 is 14 residues. Germline V gene lookup returns CDR1 SGDLS and CDR2 YYNGEE. V was cut by 0 bases and J by 4 bases, with 11 bases left in between. This chain's CDR3 is CASSVGQGIYEQYF. CDR3 in DNA: TGTGCCAGCAGCGTAGGTCAGGGGATATACGAGCAGTACTTC.

The J gene is TRBJ1-2, the V gene TRBV10-3; the match to TRBD1 covers 12 bases. Per germline, CDR1 ENHRY and CDR2 SYGVKD. The CDR3 is 16 amino acids. Trimming cost V 0 bases and J 8 bases; bases outside gene matches: 7. As DNA, the CDR3 is TGTGCCATCAGTGAGTCTAGGGACAGGGGGCGCCGGGGCTACACCTTC. Translated, it gives CAISESRDRGRRGYTF.

The V gene is TRBV10-3, the J gene TRBJ2-2; 7 bases match TRBD2. The ends lost 11 bases at V and 1 base at J; junction bases unmatched: 10. The V gene's germline CDR1 is ENHRY and CDR2 SYGVKD. The CDR3 spans 15 residues. The CDR3 here is CAVGGKRGNTGELFF. The CDR3 DNA reads TGTGCCGTGGGGGGAAAGCGGGGGAACACCGGGGAGCTGTTTTTT.

The rearrangement joins TRBV5-4 to TRBJ2-1; 13 bases align to TRBD2. The CDR3 has 15 amino acids. Trimming cost V 3 bases and J 7 bases; bases outside gene matches: 4. Germline V gene lookup returns CDR1 SGHNT and CDR2 YYREEE (reference sequence). CDR3 amino acids: CASSWTSGGGNEQFF. For the CDR3, the DNA is TGTGCCAGCAGCTGGACTAGCGGGGGTGGGAATGAGCAGTTCTTC.

The chain carries TRBV4-3 and TRBJ1-2; possibly TRBD1 for D (5 bases). The CDR3 covers 15 residues. The germline V gene has CDR1 LGHNA and CDR2 YSLEER. The V end lost 0 bases, the J end lost 5 bases, and 13 bases lay between the germline ends. The CDR3 here is CASSQDTGRGYGYTF. CDR3 bases: TGCGCCAGCAGCCAAGATACAGGACGCGGGTATGGCTACACCTTC.

The gene calls are TRBV28 and TRBJ1-5, with D tentatively TRBD1 (6 bases). Germline assignment: CDR1 MDHEN and CDR2 SYDVKM. The CDR3 extends over 14 amino acids. Trimming removed 3 bases from V and 5 bases from J, with 11 bases in between. CDR3 DNA: TGTGCCAGCAGTTTCGGGGGGCGGGATCAGCCCCAGCATTTT. Translation gives CASSFGGRDQPQHF.

This chain links TRBV7-2 with TRBJ2-5; D possibly corresponds to TRBD1 (5 bases). This CDR3 has 14 amino acids. Trimming removed 3 bases at V and 4 bases at J, with 12 bases between. Germline lookup yields CDR1 SGHTA and CDR2 FQGNSA. CDR3 sequence (DNA): TGTGCCAGCAGCTTTGGGCCAGGGCGAGAGACCCAGTACTTC. Translation: CASSFGPGRETQYF. The full variable domain, its missing parts supplied by reference TRBV7-2 and TRBJ2-5, is GAGVSQSPSNKVTEKGKDVELRCDPISGHTALYWYRQSLGQGLEFLIYFQGNSAPDKSGLPSDRFSAERTGGSVSTLTIQRTQQEDSAVYLCASSFGPGRETQYFGPGTRLLVL.

This clone was counted once. V usage is TRBV18 and J usage is TRBJ1-2; TRBD1 matches 7 bases. Germline V lookup: CDR1 KGHSH, CDR2 LQKENI. J lost 3 bases, V lost 6 bases, and 7 bases had no gene match. This CDR3 comprises 14 residues. CDR3 in amino acids: CASSSNDRDYGYTF. The DNA of the CDR3 is TGTGCCAGCTCGTCTAATGACAGGGACTATGGCTACACCTTC.

V gene TRBV3-1 (or the pseudogene TRBV3-2) combines with J gene TRBJ1-1; tentative D call: TRBD1 (5 bases). This CDR3 comprises 14 residues. V gave up 3 bases and J gave up 5 bases, with 13 bases separating them. Germline V gene sequence: CDR1 LGHDT, CDR2 YNNKEL (reference sequence). The CDR3 bases are TGTGCCAGCAGCCAGGGGGGGTTTGGGACTGAAGCTTTCTTT. This codes for CASSQGGFGTEAFF.

As to this clone: The sample has other DNA sequences that encode this CDR3 too. This chain connects TRBV7-3 to TRBJ1-1; D possibly corresponds to TRBD1 (5 bases). The CDR3 contains 14 residues. Per the germline V gene, CDR1 is SGHTA and CDR2 is FQGTGA. Trimming pared 3 bases from V and 0 bases from J, leaving 8 bases between. The CDR3 sequence: CASSLGTLNTEAFF. CDR3 nucleotides: TGTGCCAGCAGCTTGGGGACCCTGAACACTGAAGCTTTCTTT.